Sequencing of this TCR beta chain was carried out in a study of CD8 T cells in Susac syndrome. The length of the CDR3 is 15 residues. V shed 1 base, J shed 4 bases, and the junction held 4 bases outside the gene matches. Per germline, CDR1 SGHTA and CDR2 FQGNSA. Roughly 0.5 to 1 ug RNA was reverse transcribed with random hexamers. Using its own MiXCR run on the immunoSEQ multiplex PCR reads, TCRdb lists one record per CDR3 protein. The table records roughly 47,000 distinct CDR3 sequences, more than 85% of them present only once. This clonotype was detected once. The source is a human donor in good health. The chain links TRBV7-2 to TRBJ1-5; 7 bases are shared with TRBD1. The material sequenced was CD8+ T cells from PBMCs. The CDR3 loop is CASSLGDSLNQPQHF. Written as DNA, the CDR3 is TGTGCCAGCAGCTTAGGGGACAGTCTAAATCAGCCCCAGCATTTT.